The 20 T cell receptor beta chains below were found in one sample sequenced in a study of blood T cell repertoires in COVID-19. Sequencing was performed with immunoSEQ multiplex PCR; in TCRdb, only in-frame clones are kept and a portion is missing. The sample carries around 250,000 clones, roughly 80% recorded once. Material: peripheral blood. The receptors shown here come from a woman younger than 35 with acute or convalescent COVID-19.

A few counts support this clone. The chain joins TRBV7-2 to TRBJ2-5, with 7 bases lining up with TRBD2. This CDR3 has 15 residues. The V gene end was trimmed by 5 bases and the J gene end by 5 bases; junction bases not matched to a gene: 11. The germline V gene has CDR1 SGHTA and CDR2 FQGNSA. CDR3 nucleotide sequence: TGTGCCAGCAGCCCAAAGGCGGGAGCTGGGGAGACCCAGTACTTC. It encodes CASSPKAGAGETQYF. Filled out from reference TRBV7-2 and TRBJ2-5, the complete variable domain reads GAGVSQSPSNKVTEKGKDVELRCDPISGHTALYWYRQSLGQGLEFLIYFQGNSAPDKSGLPSDRFSAERTGGSVSTLTIQRTQQEDSAVYLCASSPKAGAGETQYFGPGTRLLVL.

The chain carries TRBV24-1 and TRBJ1-1, with D uncertain. The CDR3 consists of 17 residues. Germline V lookup: CDR1 KGHDR, CDR2 SFDVKD. V was pared by 5 bases and J by 1 base, with 19 bases between. The DNA for the CDR3 is TGTGCCACCAGTGGTCGGGTTACCGTGTTCAGGAACACTGAAGCTTTCTTT. Its translation is CATSGRVTVFRNTEAFF.

The chain employs TRBV7-2 and TRBJ2-1; a possible D gene is TRBD1 (5 bases). The V end was cut by 2 bases, the J end by 7 bases, with 12 bases between. The CDR3 contains 14 residues. Germline V gives CDR1 SGHTA, CDR2 FQGNSA. CDR3 DNA sequence: TGTGCCAGCAGCTTAACAAGGGGTGGAAATGAGCAGTTCTTC. This sequence encodes CASSLTRGGNEQFF. The variable domain in full, with the rest retrieved from reference TRBV7-2 and TRBJ2-1, is GAGVSQSPSNKVTEKGKDVELRCDPISGHTALYWYRQSLGQGLEFLIYFQGNSAPDKSGLPSDRFSAERTGGSVSTLTIQRTQQEDSAVYLCASSLTRGGNEQFFGPGTRLTVL.

This clone was seen only a few times. V usage is TRBV18 and J usage is TRBJ1-5; D remains unclear. Germline V gives CDR1 KGHSH, CDR2 LQKENI. V lost 3 bases, J lost 1 base, and 16 bases lay in between. This CDR3 is built from 17 residues. CDR3 bases: TGTGCCAGCTCACCCTCCGGTCCGGGCGGGAGCAATCAGCCCCAGCATTTT. Translated, it gives CASSPSGPGGSNQPQHF. Combining the CDR3 with reference TRBV18 and TRBJ1-5 gives the whole variable domain NAGVMQNPRHLVRRRGQEARLRCSPMKGHSHVYWYRQLPEEGLKFMVYLQKENIIDESGMPKERFSAEFPKEGPSILRIQQVVRGDSAAYFCASSPSGPGGSNQPQHFGDGTRLSIL.

Points on this clone: At one boundary the junction diverges from the germline segment, which might be a read error. V usage is TRBV7-7 and J usage is TRBJ2-3; weak D call: TRBD1 (5 bases). Germline values: CDR1 SSHAT, CDR2 FNYEAQ (reference sequence). CDR3 length: 15 residues. CDR3 protein: CASSSRTPTGDTQYF. The CDR3 DNA reads as TGTGCTAGCAGCTCGCGGACACCCACGGGAGATACGCAGTATTTT. Supplemented by reference TRBV7-7 and TRBJ2-3, the full variable domain reads GAGVSQSPRYKVTKRGQDVTLRCDPISSHATLYWYQQALGQGPEFLTYFNYEAQPDKSGLPSDRFSAERPEGSISTLTIQRTEQRDSAMYRCASSSRTPTGDTQYFGPGTRLTVL.

The rearrangement uses TRBV5-6 and TRBJ1-6; possible D gene TRBD1, 5 bases. This CDR3 contains 15 residues. V lost 4 bases and J 10 bases, leaving 18 bases between the germline ends. Germline assignment: CDR1 SGHDT and CDR2 YYEEEE. CDR3 nucleotides: TGTGCCAGCAGCCAGCTTACAGGAATCCGATCACCCCTCCACTTT. This sequence encodes CASSQLTGIRSPLHF.

CDR3 nucleotide sequence: TGTGCCAGCTCACCGCCGACAGGCACAGATACGCAGTATTTT. Protein product: CASSPPTGTDTQYF. V usage is TRBV18 and J usage is TRBJ2-3, with D possibly being TRBD1 (5 bases). Germline V gene sequence: CDR1 KGHSH, CDR2 LQKENI. This CDR3 spans 14 amino acids. V shed 3 bases and J shed 1 base, with 8 bases lying between them.

The V gene is TRBV5-5, the J gene TRBJ1-3, with D uncertain. CDR1 and CDR2 from the germline V gene are SGHKS and YYEKEE (reference sequence). Trimming took 6 bases from V and 0 from J, leaving 13 bases between them. There are 15 residues in the CDR3. CDR3 DNA: TGTGCCAGCACCGAAGGAGGGATCTCTGGAAACACCATATATTTT. This codes for CASTEGGISGNTIYF. Combining the CDR3 with reference TRBV5-5 and TRBJ1-3 gives the whole variable domain DAGVTQSPTHLIKTRGQQVTLRCSPISGHKSVSWYQQVLGQGPQFIFQYYEKEERGRGNFPDRFSARQFPNYSSELNVNALLLGDSALYLCASTEGGISGNTIYFGEGSWLTVV.

The rearrangement joins TRBV4-1 to TRBJ2-3; TRBD1 is a possible D gene (6 bases). Germline values: CDR1 MGHRA, CDR2 YSYEKL. Trimming stripped 3 bases from V and 1 base from J, with 14 bases between. This CDR3 spans 16 amino acids. Here the CDR3 reads CASSQEQGRRTDTQYF. The CDR3 DNA reads TGCGCCAGCAGCCAGGAACAGGGACGCCGCACAGATACGCAGTATTTT.

The rearrangement joins TRBV18 to TRBJ1-3; perhaps TRBD1 as D (6 bases). The ends were cut back, 3 bases at V and 0 bases at J, with 15 bases in the middle. There are 17 residues in the CDR3. The germline gives CDR1 KGHSH, CDR2 LQKENI. The CDR3 nucleotides read TGTGCCAGCTCACCCGACAGGCAGGCATACTCTGGAAACACCATATATTTT. Translation: CASSPDRQAYSGNTIYF.

CDR3 sequence reads: CASVDSSSYEQYF. CDR3 DNA: TGTGCCAGCGTGGACAGTTCCTCCTACGAGCAGTACTTC. The J gene is TRBJ2-7, the V gene TRBV28; D perhaps matches TRBD1 (6 bases). V was cut by 8 bases and J by 0 bases, with 11 bases left in between. Germline V gives CDR1 MDHEN, CDR2 SYDVKM. The CDR3 sequence is 13 residues long.

The V and J genes are TRBV18 and TRBJ1-3; 8 nucleotides match TRBD1. J lost 4 bases, V lost 2 bases, and 4 bases had no gene match. The CDR3 runs 15 residues. The germline CDR1 and CDR2 sequences are KGHSH and LQKENI. As DNA, the CDR3 is TGTGCCAGCTCACCAAGGGACAGGAGCGGAAACACCATATATTTT. Amino acid sequence: CASSPRDRSGNTIYF.

The rearrangement joins TRBV30 to TRBJ2-7; 8 nucleotides match TRBD2. CDR1 and CDR2 from the germline V gene are GTSNPN and SVGIG (reference sequence). This CDR3 spans 15 amino acids. Trimming removed 2 bases from V and 3 bases from J; junction bases left unmatched: 9. As DNA, the CDR3 is TGTGCCTGGAGTTCGGAACTAGCGGACAACTACGAGCAGTACTTC. It yields the protein CAWSSELADNYEQYF.

This chain connects TRBV3-1 (or the pseudogene TRBV3-2) to TRBJ1-5; 8 bases are shared with TRBD1. After removal of 4 bases from V and 0 bases from J, the junction contained 14 bases not matched to a gene. This CDR3 spans 19 amino acids. CDR1 is LGHDT and CDR2 is YNNKEL in the germline V gene (reference sequence). CDR3 bases: TGTGCCAGCAGCCGGTCAACAGGGGGTGCGAAGCTTAGCAATCAGCCCCAGCATTTT. This sequence encodes CASSRSTGGAKLSNQPQHF.

V gene TRBV7-2 combines with J gene TRBJ2-7, with 7 bases that match TRBD2. V lost 8 bases and J lost 2; bases outside the gene matches: 24. This CDR3 spans 19 amino acids. Looked up from germline, CDR1 is SGHTA and CDR2 is FQGNSA. This chain's CDR3 is CASGPRLAGPLAAPYEQYF. As DNA, the CDR3 is TGTGCCAGCGGTCCCCGACTAGCCGGACCCCTTGCCGCTCCCTACGAGCAGTACTTC.

This clone appeared a single time. CDR3 loop: CASRLGTGTGGYEQYF. In DNA form, the CDR3 reads TGTGCCAGCAGACTCGGGACCGGGACAGGGGGCTACGAGCAGTACTTC. The chain employs TRBV6-6 and TRBJ2-7, with 11 bases identical to TRBD1. Germline V gene lookup returns CDR1 MNHNY and CDR2 SVGAGI (reference sequence). Trimming cost V 6 bases and J 3 bases; bases outside gene matches: 10. The CDR3 length is 16 residues.

The chain recombines TRBV10-2 with TRBJ2-1; 7 bases agree with TRBD2. This CDR3 has 18 amino acids. Trimming cost V 2 bases and J 3 bases; bases outside gene matches: 13. Germline loops: CDR1 WSHSY, CDR2 SAAADI. The CDR3 nucleotides are TGCGCCAGCAGTGAGCCACTCTTACGGCTAGCGGACTACAATGAGCAGTTCTTC. It is translated as CASSEPLLRLADYNEQFF.

V gene TRBV29-1 combines with J gene TRBJ2-7, with a possible D match to TRBD2 (7 bases). V lost 8 bases and J lost 4, with 15 bases in between. The CDR3 contains 12 residues. Germline values: CDR1 SQVTM, CDR2 ANQGSEA. CDR3 in amino acids: CSILKGGYEQYF. DNA for the CDR3: TGCAGCATTTTAAAGGGGGGGTACGAGCAGTACTTC.

The genes are TRBV30 and TRBJ2-1, with TRBD2 matching over 10 bases. The CDR3 is made up of 15 amino acids. Germline assignment: CDR1 GTSNPN and CDR2 SVGIG (reference sequence). V was clipped by 8 bases and J by 6 bases; unmatched bases: 13. CDR3 sequence (DNA): TGTGCCCTGAGGGGGGGACTAGCGAGGGTCAATGAGCAGTTCTTC. Encoded protein: CALRGGLARVNEQFF.

The chain combines TRBV6-5 with TRBJ2-7, with a weak D call TRBD1 (5 bases). The CDR3 is 15 amino acids. The V end lost 0 bases, the J end lost 4 bases, and 13 bases lay between the germline ends. Germline values: CDR1 MNHEY, CDR2 SVGAGI. The CDR3, as DNA: TGTGCCAGCAGTTACTCATCCACAGGAAGATACGAGCAGTACTTC. Its protein is CASSYSSTGRYEQYF.